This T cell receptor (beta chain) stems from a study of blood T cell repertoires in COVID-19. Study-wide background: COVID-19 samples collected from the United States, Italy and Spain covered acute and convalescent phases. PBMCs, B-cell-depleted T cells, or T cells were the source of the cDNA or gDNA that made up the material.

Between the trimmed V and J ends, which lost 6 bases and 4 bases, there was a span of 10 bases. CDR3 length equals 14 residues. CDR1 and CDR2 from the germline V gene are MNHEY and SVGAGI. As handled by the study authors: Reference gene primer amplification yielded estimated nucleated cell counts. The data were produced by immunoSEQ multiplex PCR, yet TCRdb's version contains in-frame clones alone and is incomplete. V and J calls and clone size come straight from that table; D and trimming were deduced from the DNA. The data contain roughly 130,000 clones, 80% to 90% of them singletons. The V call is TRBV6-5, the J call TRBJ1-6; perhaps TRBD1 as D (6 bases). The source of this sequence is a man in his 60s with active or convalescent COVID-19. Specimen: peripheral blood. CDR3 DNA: TGTGCCAGCAGCCAGGGGCCTTATAATTCACCCCTCCACTTT. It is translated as CASSQGPYNSPLHF.